This TCR beta chain originates from a study of cytomegalovirus exposure and HLA in healthy donors. The PCR had 60 Vbeta and 13 Jbeta primers. Assay used: immunoSEQ multiplex PCR; TCRdb lists only in-frame clones, some missing. The table shows fewer than 130,000 clones, with 80% occurring only once. This clone was picked up one time. Its antigen remains unidentified. CDR1 and CDR2 from the germline V gene are KGHSH and LQKENI. The CDR3 runs to 13 residues. The V end lost 6 bases, the J end lost 3 bases, and 11 bases lay between the germline ends. The study, taken as a whole, reports: Prediction of most subjects' HLA-A and HLA-B alleles by TCR beta sequences was reportedly accurate. Within an earlier analysis, most TCR beta V segments proved productive either about 90% or about 30% of the time.

The receptor's source is a woman aged 55-69 years in good health and CMV-seropositive. The specimen was PBMCs. V gene TRBV18 combines with J gene TRBJ1-2; tentatively, D is TRBD1 (5 bases). This CDR3 is CASSSGGDYGYTF. DNA for the CDR3: TGTGCCAGCTCCTCGGGAGGGGACTATGGCTACACCTTC.